A single sample gave rise to the 25 T cell receptor beta chains below, sequenced in a study of shared clonotypes between healthy human individuals (dated by TCRdb to 2020 to 2021). CD8 naive samples were CD45RO-negative cells positively selected for CCR7, giving a CD45RA+CCR7+ population that excluded TemRA cells. The method behind the library was the immunoSEQ multiplex PCR assay. TCRdb took over this immuneACCESS table, retaining in-frame rearrangements with V and J assigned. Such tables are incomplete; in checked studies, under half of the missing clones stem from an unresolved V gene, and the remainder is unexplained. The sample table contains around 1,900,000 clones; only one count was recorded for 93% of them. Jointly, the top ten make up around 1.7% of the sample. The sequencing input was naive CD8+ T cells from PBMCs. What the cell subset or site label conveys for this sample: CD45RA+CCR7+. These receptors all stem from a man younger than 35 in good health. Some clones in this sample may be carry-over from other donors' samples.

The chain carries TRBV4-1 and TRBJ2-5, with a weak D call TRBD1 (6 bases). The CDR3 is 14 amino acids. V lost 1 base to trimming and J lost 3 bases, with 9 bases between them. Germline CDR1 is MGHRA and CDR2 is YSYEKL. The CDR3 DNA is TGCGCCAGCAGCCAAGTGGCAGGGGAAGAGACCCAGTACTTC. It is translated as CASSQVAGEETQYF.

This clone has just one count. The CDR3 DNA follows: TGTGCCAGCAGCCAAGATGGGTCTACTTTAGGGAATGAGCAGTTCTTC. This codes for CASSQDGSTLGNEQFF. The chain combines TRBV4-2 with TRBJ2-1; D is unresolved. The CDR3 consists of 16 residues. Germline assignment: CDR1 LGHNA and CDR2 YNFKEQ. Trimming cost V 0 bases and J 7 bases, with 16 bases left between them.

V is TRBV11-2 and J is TRBJ1-4; the match to TRBD1 covers 9 bases. Germline V lookup: CDR1 SGHAT, CDR2 FQNNGV. CDR3 length: 15 amino acids. After removal of 5 bases from V and 7 bases from J, the junction contained 8 bases not matched to a gene. The CDR3 loop is CASSEGTGKREKLFF. The CDR3 nucleotides are TGTGCCAGCAGCGAGGGGACAGGGAAACGTGAAAAACTGTTTTTT.

V is TRBV27 and J is TRBJ2-2; 8 positions agree with TRBD1. J lost 3 bases, V lost 1 base, and 4 bases had no gene match. The CDR3 is made up of 16 amino acids. The germline V gene encodes CDR1 MNHEY and CDR2 SMNVEV (reference sequence). In DNA form, the CDR3 reads TGTGCCAGCAGTTTATTTCCAGGGGGCTACACCGGGGAGCTGTTTTTT. Translating gives CASSLFPGGYTGELFF.

This chain uses TRBV29-1 with TRBJ2-1, with TRBD2 matching over 15 bases. Germline-derived CDR1 and CDR2 are SQVTM and ANQGSEA. The CDR3 has 14 amino acids. V was pared by 6 bases and J by 9 bases, with 6 bases of the junction left unmatched. The CDR3 DNA is TGCAGCGTGGACCCGGGACTAGCGGGAGGTGAGCAGTTCTTC. Translation: CSVDPGLAGGEQFF.

The sample holds a few counts of this clone. The CDR3 loop is CAISRPLDTEAFF. The CDR3 nucleotides are TGTGCCATCAGTAGGCCGCTTGACACTGAAGCTTTCTTT. The chain is built from TRBV10-3 and TRBJ1-1, with no clear D. The CDR3 sequence is 13 residues long. Trimming left V 5 bases short and J 3 bases short, with 10 bases between. Per the germline V gene, CDR1 is ENHRY and CDR2 is SYGVKD.

Notes on this clone: A much larger clone lies one base from this, so it may be a read error. Other DNA sequences within the sample encode an identical CDR3. The chain employs TRBV27 and TRBJ1-1, with D tentatively TRBD1 (5 bases). CDR3 length equals 12 residues. Between the trimmed V and J ends, which lost 6 bases and 0 bases, there was a span of 5 bases. Germline V gene sequence: CDR1 MNHEY, CDR2 SMNVEV (reference sequence). In DNA, the CDR3 is TGTGCCAGCAGGGGGCTGAACACTGAAGCTTTCTTT. Protein: CASRGLNTEAFF.

This chain joins TRBV7-9 and TRBJ2-1; D is undetermined. Germline V gives CDR1 SEHNR, CDR2 FQNEAQ (reference sequence). The V gene lost 4 bases and the J gene lost 3 bases, with 16 bases spanning the gap. This CDR3 contains 16 residues. The CDR3 here is CASSYTGPAIYNEQFF. The CDR3 coding sequence is TGTGCCAGCAGCTATACCGGACCCGCCATCTACAATGAGCAGTTCTTC.

This chain joins TRBV23-1 and TRBJ2-1; no reliable D call. TRBV23-1 is assigned to the ORF class and has an uncertain function. The V end was cut by 4 bases, the J end by 8 bases, with 9 bases between. This CDR3 has 12 amino acids. CDR3 bases: TGCGCCAGCAGTCTCCGGGCGGATGAGCAGTTCTTC. Encoded protein: CASSLRADEQFF.

The chain carries TRBV28 and TRBJ2-7; weak D call: TRBD1 (6 bases). Trimming stripped 5 bases from V and 1 base from J, with 18 bases between. This CDR3 has 16 residues. The V gene's germline CDR1 is MDHEN and CDR2 SYDVKM. CDR3 nucleotides: TGTGCCAGCAGTCCTCCAGAGGGGGAATGGTCCTACGAGCAGTACTTC. This translates into CASSPPEGEWSYEQYF.

This chain joins TRBV5-1 and TRBJ2-1, with D possibly TRBD2 on 5 matching bases. The CDR3 has 12 amino acids. V lost 1 base, J lost 9 bases, and 8 bases lay in between. Germline V gene sequence: CDR1 SGHRS, CDR2 YFSETQ. CDR3 sequence reads: CASSLSAGEQFF. CDR3 nucleotide sequence: TGCGCCAGCAGCTTGAGCGCGGGTGAGCAGTTCTTC.

The chain recombines TRBV27 with TRBJ1-2; D possibly corresponds to TRBD1 (5 bases). In germline, CDR1 is MNHEY, CDR2 SMNVEV (reference sequence). The V end was cut by 4 bases, the J end by 8 bases, with 26 bases between. The CDR3 is 17 residues long. The CDR3 sequence is CASSSPGSNRYNGGYTF. As DNA, the CDR3 is TGTGCCAGCAGTTCCCCAGGGTCCAATAGGTACAATGGCGGCTACACCTTC.

The chain joins TRBV18 to TRBJ2-3, with 7 bases fitting TRBD1. Germline CDR1 and CDR2: KGHSH and LQKENI. The CDR3 runs to 16 residues. Trimming took 2 bases from V and 2 from J; bases not matched to a gene: 7. CDR3 sequence: CASSPDRVRATDTQYF. CDR3 nucleotides: TGTGCCAGCTCACCAGACAGGGTGAGGGCCACAGATACGCAGTATTTT. The variable domain in full, completed from reference TRBV18 and TRBJ2-3, reads NAGVMQNPRHLVRRRGQEARLRCSPMKGHSHVYWYRQLPEEGLKFMVYLQKENIIDESGMPKERFSAEFPKEGPSILRIQQVVRGDSAAYFCASSPDRVRATDTQYFGPGTRLTVL.

CDR3 bases: TGTGCCAGCAGCTTCGGACACTTCACGCAAGAGACCCAGTACTTC. This gives the protein CASSFGHFTQETQYF. The chain links TRBV7-9 to TRBJ2-5; D possibly corresponds to TRBD1 (5 bases). The CDR3 contains 15 residues. From germline, CDR1 is SEHNR and CDR2 FQNEAQ (reference sequence). With 3 bases removed from V and 2 bases from J, the gap between germline ends came to 13 bases.

The genes are TRBV6-4 and TRBJ1-3; D perhaps matches TRBD1 (6 bases). The CDR3 is 13 residues long. The germline gives CDR1 MRHNA, CDR2 SNTAGT. V lost 8 bases and J 4 bases, leaving 12 bases between the germline ends. Here the CDR3 DNA reads TGTGCCAGCCCACGGGACATCGGAAACACCATATATTTT. The encoded protein is CASPRDIGNTIYF.

This clone was seen a single time. The chain joins TRBV27 to TRBJ2-6; D is perhaps TRBD2 (6 bases). The CDR3 length is 15 residues. Per germline, CDR1 MNHEY and CDR2 SMNVEV (reference sequence). Trimming pared 5 bases from V and 1 base from J, leaving 9 bases between. The CDR3 DNA is TGTGCCAGCAGTCCGAGCGGGTCTGGGGCCAACGTCCTGACTTTC. Protein product: CASSPSGSGANVLTF.

The CDR3 spells CAWSVVIADTQYF. CDR3 coding DNA: TGTGCCTGGAGTGTAGTAATAGCAGATACGCAGTATTTT. J is TRBJ2-3 and V is TRBV30; D ambiguous. This CDR3 region has 13 residues. From germline, CDR1 is GTSNPN and CDR2 SVGIG (reference sequence). V lost 0 bases and J lost 4, with 8 bases in between.

The chain is built from TRBV4-3 and TRBJ2-7; D possibly corresponds to TRBD2 (6 bases). CDR3 length equals 16 residues. V lost 0 bases to trimming and J lost 0 bases, with 12 bases between them. The V gene's germline CDR1 is LGHNA and CDR2 YSLEER. The CDR3 bases are TGCGCCAGCAGCCAAGATTTAGCGGAGAGCTCCTACGAGCAGTACTTC. It codes for CASSQDLAESSYEQYF.

V and J are TRBV5-5 and TRBJ2-3; no clear D. CDR3 length: 15 amino acids. Germline-derived CDR1 and CDR2 are SGHKS and YYEKEE (reference sequence). Deletions cut 1 base from V and 3 bases from J, with 12 bases between. This chain's CDR3 is CASSLRPFSTDTQYF. The CDR3 nucleotides are TGTGCCAGCAGCTTGCGGCCGTTCTCTACAGATACGCAGTATTTT.

This clone has a single count. The same CDR3 also results from other DNA sequences found in this sample. The chain joins TRBV6-1 to TRBJ2-7; D gene uncertain. There are 13 residues in the CDR3. Germline CDR1 is MNHNS and CDR2 is SASEGT. V shed 3 bases and J shed 2 bases, with 8 bases lying between them. CDR3 coding DNA: TGTGCCAGCAGTGAGTGGGCCGCCTACGAGCAGTACTTC. Its translation: CASSEWAAYEQYF.

The chain recombines TRBV5-5 with TRBJ1-1; D is unclear. This CDR3 is built from 16 residues. Germline lookup yields CDR1 SGHKS and CDR2 YYEKEE (reference sequence). The V gene lost 0 bases and the J gene lost 3 bases, with 15 bases spanning the gap. The CDR3 here is CASSLEGMGRDTEAFF. The CDR3 nucleotides read TGTGCCAGCAGCTTGGAAGGGATGGGGAGGGACACTGAAGCTTTCTTT. The full variable domain, in which reference TRBV5-5 and TRBJ1-1 provide the parts outside the CDR3, is DAGVTQSPTHLIKTRGQQVTLRCSPISGHKSVSWYQQVLGQGPQFIFQYYEKEERGRGNFPDRFSARQFPNYSSELNVNALLLGDSALYLCASSLEGMGRDTEAFFGQGTRLTVV.

The chain uses TRBV6-6 and TRBJ1-2; 7 bases align to TRBD1. CDR1 and CDR2 from the germline V gene are MNHNY and SVGAGI (reference sequence). Unmatched junction bases numbered 6, after V lost 5 bases and J lost 3 bases. The CDR3 runs to 14 residues. The CDR3 is CASSLRGTDYGYTF. In DNA, the CDR3 is TGTGCCAGCAGTCTGCGGGGGACAGACTATGGCTACACCTTC.

J is TRBJ1-2 and V is TRBV7-9; D is possibly TRBD1 (6 bases). The germline V gene encodes CDR1 SEHNR and CDR2 FQNEAQ (reference sequence). Trimming took 7 bases from V and 8 from J, leaving 17 bases between them. This CDR3 region has 13 residues. The CDR3 bases are TGTGCCAGCACCCTTTTGGGGGCTGGGGGCTACACCTTC. Translation gives CASTLLGAGGYTF.

This clone was counted a single time. This chain uses TRBV7-9 with TRBJ2-5, with 7 bases matching TRBD2. The trim removed 5 bases at V and 5 bases at J, leaving 8 bases unmatched. Germline assignment: CDR1 SEHNR and CDR2 FQNEAQ (reference sequence). The CDR3 is 14 residues long. In DNA, the CDR3 is TGTGCCAGCAGCCCGCGCTCACTAGCGGAGACCCAGTACTTC. Residues: CASSPRSLAETQYF. Full variable domain (rest looked up from reference TRBV7-9 and TRBJ2-5): DTGVSQNPRHKITKRGQNVTFRCDPISEHNRLYWYRQTLGQGPEFLTYFQNEAQLEKSRLLSDRFSAERPKGSFSTLEIQRTEQGDSAMYLCASSPRSLAETQYFGPGTRLLVL.

The J gene is TRBJ2-1, the V gene TRBV7-2, with 7 positions matching TRBD2. Germline V gene sequence: CDR1 SGHTA, CDR2 FQGNSA. This CDR3 has 15 amino acids. The V segment lost 1 base and the J segment 5 bases; nucleotides outside the gene matches: 5. CDR3 in amino acids: CASSLVLAVNNEQFF. CDR3 nucleotides: TGTGCCAGCAGCTTAGTGCTAGCGGTTAACAATGAGCAGTTCTTC.